These T cell receptor beta chains were read from a single sample in a study of blood T cell repertoires in COVID-19. The repertoire was sequenced with immunoSEQ multiplex PCR; TCRdb's copy has only in-frame clones and lacks some. This sample carries around 300,000 clones, about 86% of them seen once, and the ten largest clones take about 2.2%. The sample taken for sequencing was peripheral blood. The receptors shown here come from a woman in her twenties or thirties who had recovered from COVID-19. The CDR3 runs from the conserved cysteine through the conserved F or W. The order of the fields is J gene, V gene, clone size, D gene, CDR3 protein, CDR3 DNA. The D gene is left open where the match is weak. Clone size is given for some rows only: seen once, a few or many times, or a class if the clone is expanded.

>TRBJ2-1|TRBV5-1|-|-
CASSGRTVTSSYNEQFF
TGCGCCAGCAGCGGTAGGACAGTTACCAGTTCCTACAATGAGCAGTTCTTC
>TRBJ2-5|TRBV5-1|-|TRBD1
CASSLDRGTETQYF
TGCGCCAGCAGCTTGGACAGGGGAACAGAGACCCAGTACTTC
>TRBJ1-3|TRBV2|-|-
CATRSGSGNTIYF
TGTGCCACCAGGAGCGGGTCCGGAAACACCATATATTTT
>TRBJ1-2|TRBV6-4|-|TRBD1
CASSDSGQGMYGYTF
TGTGCCAGCAGTGACTCGGGACAGGGGATGTATGGCTACACCTTC
>TRBJ1-1|TRBV10-3|-|TRBD1
CAIRVIQGWDTEAFF
TGTGCCATCAGAGTGATACAGGGGTGGGACACTGAAGCTTTCTTT
>TRBJ1-1|TRBV5-8|-|-
CASSVDISSLIAEAFF
TGTGCCAGCAGCGTAGACATTTCTTCTTTAATCGCTGAAGCTTTCTTT
>TRBJ2-1|TRBV7-9|-|TRBD1
CASSLAPGQGDPNEQFF
TGTGCCAGCAGCTTAGCGCCTGGACAGGGAGACCCCAATGAGCAGTTCTTC
>TRBJ1-2|TRBV18|-|-
CASSPSAGYGYTF
TGTGCCAGCTCACCATCCGCGGGTTATGGCTACACCTTC
>TRBJ2-2|TRBV5-4|-|-
CASSLGADSNTGELFF
TGTGCCAGCAGCTTGGGCGCGGACTCCAACACCGGGGAGCTGTTTTTT
>TRBJ1-1|TRBV6-2/TRBV6-3|-|-
CASSYLWTDMNTEAFF
TGTGCCAGCAGTTACCTCTGGACAGACATGAACACTGAAGCTTTCTTT
>TRBJ2-1|TRBV27|few|TRBD2
CASSSYSGSSNEQFF
TGTGCCAGCAGTTCCTATAGCGGGAGTTCGAATGAGCAGTTCTTC
>TRBJ2-1|TRBV28|-|-
CASTTLEFLAQFF
TGTGCCAGCACCACGTTGGAGTTTCTTGCGCAGTTCTTC
>TRBJ2-5|TRBV9|-|-
CASSAAEGGRETQYF
TGTGCCAGCAGCGCGGCGGAGGGGGGGAGGGAGACCCAGTACTTC
>TRBJ1-1|TRBV7-9|-|-
CASSVQDGNTEAFF
TGTGCCAGCAGCGTACAGGACGGGAACACTGAAGCTTTCTTT
>TRBJ2-7|TRBV7-9|-|-
CASSPPTVSYEQYF
TGTGCCAGCAGCCCCCCTACAGTTTCCTACGAGCAGTACTTC
>TRBJ1-2|TRBV7-9|-|TRBD1
CASSPPGTGGYRYYGYTF
TGTGCCAGCAGCCCCCCAGGGACAGGGGGCTATAGGTACTATGGCTACACCTTC
>TRBJ2-3|TRBV11-2|-|-
CASSLVLSQTVDTQYF
TGTGCCAGCAGCTTAGTTCTGAGCCAAACGGTAGATACGCAGTATTTT
>TRBJ2-5|TRBV5-1|once|TRBD2
CASSLTGTSGQETQYF
TGCGCCAGCAGCTTGACCGGGACTAGCGGTCAAGAGACCCAGTACTTC
>TRBJ2-7|TRBV27|-|-
CASSLTYRANEQYF
TGTGCCAGCAGTTTAACGTACAGGGCCAACGAGCAGTACTTC
>TRBJ1-2|TRBV10-1|-|-
CASSGTLQGGYTF
TGCGCCAGCAGTGGGACACTTCAAGGCGGCTACACCTTC
>TRBJ1-5|TRBV4-2|few|-
CASREGDQPQHF
TGTGCCAGCAGAGAGGGAGATCAGCCCCAGCATTTT
>TRBJ1-1|TRBV25-1|-|TRBD1
CASMNRGVTEAFF
TGTGCCAGCATGAACAGGGGAGTGACTGAAGCTTTCTTT
>TRBJ2-2|TRBV19|-|TRBD2
CASSIALAGAGELFF
TGTGCCAGTAGTATTGCGCTAGCGGGAGCCGGGGAGCTGTTTTTT
>TRBJ1-6|TRBV6-1|-|-
CASSDSSSYNSPLHF
TGTGCCAGCAGTGACTCGAGCTCCTATAATTCACCCCTCCACTTT
>TRBJ1-2|TRBV2|-|TRBD1
CASSSRGLGYTF
TGTGCCAGCAGTAGCAGGGGGCTTGGCTACACCTTC
>TRBJ1-1|TRBV15|-|-
CATSNRNTEAFF
TGTGCCACCAGCAACAGGAACACTGAAGCTTTCTTT
>TRBJ1-1|TRBV3-1/TRBV3-2|few|TRBD1
CASSRQGGFMNTEAFF
TGTGCCAGCAGCAGACAGGGAGGATTTATGAACACTGAAGCTTTCTTT
>TRBJ2-5|TRBV2|once|TRBD2
CASTELAGGFTQYF
TGTGCCAGCACCGAACTAGCGGGGGGGTTTACCCAGTACTTC